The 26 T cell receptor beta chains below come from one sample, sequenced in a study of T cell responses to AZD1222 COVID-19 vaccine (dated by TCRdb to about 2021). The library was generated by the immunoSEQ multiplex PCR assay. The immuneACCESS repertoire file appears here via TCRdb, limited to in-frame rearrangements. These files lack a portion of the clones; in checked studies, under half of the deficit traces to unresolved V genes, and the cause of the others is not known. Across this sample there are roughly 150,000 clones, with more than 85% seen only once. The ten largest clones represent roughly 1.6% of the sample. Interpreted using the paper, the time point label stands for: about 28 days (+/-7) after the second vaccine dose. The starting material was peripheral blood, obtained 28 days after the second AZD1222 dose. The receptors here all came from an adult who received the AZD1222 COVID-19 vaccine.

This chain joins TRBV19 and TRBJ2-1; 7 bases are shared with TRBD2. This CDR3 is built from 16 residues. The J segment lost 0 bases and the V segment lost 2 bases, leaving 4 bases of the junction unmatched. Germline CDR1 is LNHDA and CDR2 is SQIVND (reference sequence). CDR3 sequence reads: CASSIWGGSSYNEQFF. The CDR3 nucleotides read TGTGCCAGTAGTATATGGGGGGGTAGCTCCTACAATGAGCAGTTCTTC.

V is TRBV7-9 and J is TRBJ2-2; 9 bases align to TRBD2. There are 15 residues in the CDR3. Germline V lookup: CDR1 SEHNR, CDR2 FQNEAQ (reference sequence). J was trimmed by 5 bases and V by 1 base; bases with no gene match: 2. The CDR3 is CASSLVLAGTGELFF. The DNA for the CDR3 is TGTGCCAGCAGCTTAGTTCTAGCGGGAACCGGGGAGCTGTTTTTT.

The DNA for the CDR3 is TGTGCCAGCAGCCAAGATCGACTAAAGCCCCAGCATTTT. It translates to CASSQDRLKPQHF. The gene calls are TRBV4-2 and TRBJ1-5; D gene uncertain. V lost 0 bases, J lost 8 bases, and 8 bases lay in between. Looked up from germline, CDR1 is LGHNA and CDR2 is YNFKEQ. CDR3 size: 13 residues.

CDR3 amino acids: CASSSDSDGFAFF. The CDR3 nucleotides are TGTGCCAGCAGCAGTGACAGCGACGGTTTTGCTTTCTTT. The chain carries TRBV28 and TRBJ1-1; D is possibly TRBD1 (5 bases). The CDR3 is made up of 13 amino acids. Germline assignment: CDR1 MDHEN and CDR2 SYDVKM. V was shortened by 6 bases and J by 11 bases, with 19 bases between the two germline ends.

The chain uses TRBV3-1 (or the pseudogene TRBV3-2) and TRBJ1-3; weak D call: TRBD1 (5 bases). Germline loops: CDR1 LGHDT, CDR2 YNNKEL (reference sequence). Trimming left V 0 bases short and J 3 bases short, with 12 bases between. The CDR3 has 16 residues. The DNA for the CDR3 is TGTGCCAGCAGCCAAGATCCTGGGGGTTATGGAAACACCATATATTTT. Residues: CASSQDPGGYGNTIYF.

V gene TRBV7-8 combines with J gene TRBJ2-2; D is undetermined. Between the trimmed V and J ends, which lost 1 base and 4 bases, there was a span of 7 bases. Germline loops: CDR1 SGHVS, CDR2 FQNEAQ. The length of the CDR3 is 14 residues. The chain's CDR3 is CASSLVRITGELFF. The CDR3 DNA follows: TGTGCCAGCAGCTTAGTACGGATCACCGGGGAGCTGTTTTTT.

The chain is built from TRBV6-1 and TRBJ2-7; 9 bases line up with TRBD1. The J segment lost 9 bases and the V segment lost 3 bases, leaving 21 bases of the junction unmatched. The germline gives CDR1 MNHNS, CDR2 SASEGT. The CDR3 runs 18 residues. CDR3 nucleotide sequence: TGTGCCAGCAGTGACCCCCATTCTCTGGACAGGGGATTTTTCGGGCAGTACTTC. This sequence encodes CASSDPHSLDRGFFGQYF.

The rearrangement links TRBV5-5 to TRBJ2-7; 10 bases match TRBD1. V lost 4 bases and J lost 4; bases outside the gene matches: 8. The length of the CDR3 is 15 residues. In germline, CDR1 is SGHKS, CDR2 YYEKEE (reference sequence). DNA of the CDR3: TGTGCCAGCAGCAGCGGGGGACAGGGGATTTACGAGCAGTACTTC. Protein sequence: CASSSGGQGIYEQYF. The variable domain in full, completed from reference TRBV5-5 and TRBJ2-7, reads DAGVTQSPTHLIKTRGQQVTLRCSPISGHKSVSWYQQVLGQGPQFIFQYYEKEERGRGNFPDRFSARQFPNYSSELNVNALLLGDSALYLCASSSGGQGIYEQYFGPGTRLTVT.

For the CDR3, the DNA is TGTGCCAGCAGTACAGGGAACTATGGCTACACCTTC. The encoded protein is CASSTGNYGYTF. V and J are TRBV2 and TRBJ1-2; D is possibly TRBD1 (6 bases). CDR3 length equals 12 residues. Trimming pared 5 bases from V and 2 bases from J, leaving 6 bases between. From germline, CDR1 is SNHLY and CDR2 FYNNEI. Together with reference TRBV2 and TRBJ1-2, the CDR3 gives the full variable domain: EPEVTQTPSHQVTQMGQEVILRCVPISNHLYFYWYRQILGQKVEFLVSFYNNEISEKSEIFDDQFSVERPDGSNFTLKIRSTKLEDSAMYFCASSTGNYGYTFGSGTRLTVV.

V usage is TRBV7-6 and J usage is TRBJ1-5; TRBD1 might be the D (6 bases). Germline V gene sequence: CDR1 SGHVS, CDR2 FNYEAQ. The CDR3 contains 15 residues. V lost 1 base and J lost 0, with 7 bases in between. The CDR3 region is CASSLGGASNQPQHF. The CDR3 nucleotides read TGTGCCAGCAGCTTAGGGGGGGCTAGCAATCAGCCCCAGCATTTT.

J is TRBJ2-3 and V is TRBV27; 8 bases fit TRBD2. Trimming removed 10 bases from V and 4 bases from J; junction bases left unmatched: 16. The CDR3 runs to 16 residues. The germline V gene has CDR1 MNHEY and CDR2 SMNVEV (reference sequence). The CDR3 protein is CAIASPGGRRSDTQYF. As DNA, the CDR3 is TGTGCCATCGCTAGCCCTGGCGGGAGGAGGTCAGATACGCAGTATTTT.

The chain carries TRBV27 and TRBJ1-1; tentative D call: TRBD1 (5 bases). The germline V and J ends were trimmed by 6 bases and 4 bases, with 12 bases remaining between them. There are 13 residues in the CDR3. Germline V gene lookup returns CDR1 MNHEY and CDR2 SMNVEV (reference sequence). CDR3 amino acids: CASRDTGGTEAFF. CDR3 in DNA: TGTGCCAGCAGAGATACCGGGGGCACTGAAGCTTTCTTT.

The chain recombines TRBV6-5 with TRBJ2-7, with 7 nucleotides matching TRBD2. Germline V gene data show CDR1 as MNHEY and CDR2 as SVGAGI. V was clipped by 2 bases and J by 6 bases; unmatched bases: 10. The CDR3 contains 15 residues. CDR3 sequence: CASSYRRDYGSEQYF. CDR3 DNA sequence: TGTGCCAGCAGTTACCGCCGGGACTACGGGTCCGAGCAGTACTTC.

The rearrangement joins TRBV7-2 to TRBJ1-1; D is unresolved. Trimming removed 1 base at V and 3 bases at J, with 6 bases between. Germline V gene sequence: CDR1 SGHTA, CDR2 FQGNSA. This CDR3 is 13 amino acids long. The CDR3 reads CASSLVRDTEAFF. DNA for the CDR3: TGTGCCAGCAGCTTAGTACGAGACACTGAAGCTTTCTTT. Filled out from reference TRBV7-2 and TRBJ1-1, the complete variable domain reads GAGVSQSPSNKVTEKGKDVELRCDPISGHTALYWYRQSLGQGLEFLIYFQGNSAPDKSGLPSDRFSAERTGGSVSTLTIQRTQQEDSAVYLCASSLVRDTEAFFGQGTRLTVV.

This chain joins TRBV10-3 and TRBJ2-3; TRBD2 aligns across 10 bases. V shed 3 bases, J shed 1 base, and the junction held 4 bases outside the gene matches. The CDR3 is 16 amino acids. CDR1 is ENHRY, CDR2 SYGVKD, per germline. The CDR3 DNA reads TGTGCCATCAGTGACCTAGGGACTAGCGGCACAGATACGCAGTATTTT. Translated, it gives CAISDLGTSGTDTQYF.

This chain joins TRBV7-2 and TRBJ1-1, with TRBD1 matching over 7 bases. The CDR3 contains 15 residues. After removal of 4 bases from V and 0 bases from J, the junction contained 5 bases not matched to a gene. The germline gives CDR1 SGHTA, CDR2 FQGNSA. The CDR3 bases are TGTGCCAGCAGCTCCAGACAGGGCGTGAACACTGAAGCTTTCTTT. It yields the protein CASSSRQGVNTEAFF.

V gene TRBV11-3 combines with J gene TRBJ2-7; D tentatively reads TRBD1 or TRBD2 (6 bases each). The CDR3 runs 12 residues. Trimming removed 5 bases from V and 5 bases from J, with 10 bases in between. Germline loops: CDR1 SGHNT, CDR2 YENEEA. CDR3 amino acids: CASSPGGDEQYF. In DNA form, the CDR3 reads TGTGCCAGCAGCCCCGGGGGCGACGAGCAGTACTTC.

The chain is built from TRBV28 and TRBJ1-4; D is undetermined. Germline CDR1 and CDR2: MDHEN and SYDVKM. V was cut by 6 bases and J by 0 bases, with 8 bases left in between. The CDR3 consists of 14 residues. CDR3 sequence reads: CASSLKATNEKLFF. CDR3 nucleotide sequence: TGTGCCAGCAGCCTCAAAGCAACTAATGAAAAACTGTTTTTT.

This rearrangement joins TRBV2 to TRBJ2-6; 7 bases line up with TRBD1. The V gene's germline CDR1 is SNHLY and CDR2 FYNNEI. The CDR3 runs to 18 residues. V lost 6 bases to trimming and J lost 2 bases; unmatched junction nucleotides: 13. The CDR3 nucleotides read TGTGCCAGCAGCGAACAGGGGCCCTTAGGAGCTGGGGCCAACGTCCTGACTTTC. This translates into CASSEQGPLGAGANVLTF.

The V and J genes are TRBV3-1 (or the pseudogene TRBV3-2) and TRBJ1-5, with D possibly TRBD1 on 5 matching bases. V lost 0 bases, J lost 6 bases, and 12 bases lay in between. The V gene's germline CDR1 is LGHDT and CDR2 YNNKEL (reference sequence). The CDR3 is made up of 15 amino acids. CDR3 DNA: TGTGCCAGCAGCCAAGATAGGGGCCCGGGTCAGCCCCAGCATTTT. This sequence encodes CASSQDRGPGQPQHF.

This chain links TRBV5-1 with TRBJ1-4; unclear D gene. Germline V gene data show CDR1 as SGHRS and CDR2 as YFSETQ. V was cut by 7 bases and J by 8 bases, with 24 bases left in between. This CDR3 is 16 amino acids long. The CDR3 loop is CASGGGRHSKGEKLFF. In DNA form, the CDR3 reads TGCGCCAGCGGCGGTGGGAGACACTCAAAAGGAGAAAAACTGTTTTTT.

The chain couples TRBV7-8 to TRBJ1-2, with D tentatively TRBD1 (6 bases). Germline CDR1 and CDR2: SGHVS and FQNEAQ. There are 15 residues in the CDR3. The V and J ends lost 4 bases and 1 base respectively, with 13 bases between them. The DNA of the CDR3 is TGTGCCAGCAGCTATCTTCCAGGGGTTAACTATGGCTACACCTTC. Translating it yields CASSYLPGVNYGYTF.

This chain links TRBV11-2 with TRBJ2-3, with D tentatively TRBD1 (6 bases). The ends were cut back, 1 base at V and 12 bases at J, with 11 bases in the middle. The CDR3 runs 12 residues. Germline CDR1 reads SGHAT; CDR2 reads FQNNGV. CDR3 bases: TGTGCCAGCAGCTTAGGGGGGCCCCTTCAGTATTTT. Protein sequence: CASSLGGPLQYF. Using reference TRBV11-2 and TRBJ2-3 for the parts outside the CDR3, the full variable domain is EAGVAQSPRYKIIEKRQSVAFWCNPISGHATLYWYQQILGQGPKLLIQFQNNGVVDDSQLPKDRFSAERLKGVDSTLKIQPAKLEDSAVYLCASSLGGPLQYFGPGTRLTVL.

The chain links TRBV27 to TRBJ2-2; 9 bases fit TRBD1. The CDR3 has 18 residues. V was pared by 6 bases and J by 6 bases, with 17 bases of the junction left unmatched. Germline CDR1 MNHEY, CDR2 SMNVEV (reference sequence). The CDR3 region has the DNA TGTGCCAGCAGCCTCCATAAAGGGACAGGGAGATTGGCCGGGGAGCTGTTTTTT. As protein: CASSLHKGTGRLAGELFF.

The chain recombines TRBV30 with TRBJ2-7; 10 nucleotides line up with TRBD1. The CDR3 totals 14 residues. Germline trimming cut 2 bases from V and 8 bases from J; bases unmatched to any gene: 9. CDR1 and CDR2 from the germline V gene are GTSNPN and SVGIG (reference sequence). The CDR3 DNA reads TGTGCCTGGAGTCCCGGGACAGGGGTTTTCCAGCAGTACTTC. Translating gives CAWSPGTGVFQQYF.

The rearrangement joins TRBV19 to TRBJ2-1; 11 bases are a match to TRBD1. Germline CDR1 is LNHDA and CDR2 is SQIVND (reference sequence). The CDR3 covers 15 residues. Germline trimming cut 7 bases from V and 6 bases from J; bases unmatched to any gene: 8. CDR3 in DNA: TGTGCCAGTAAAGCCCCCGGGACAGGGGGCAATGAGCAGTTCTTC. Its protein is CASKAPGTGGNEQFF.